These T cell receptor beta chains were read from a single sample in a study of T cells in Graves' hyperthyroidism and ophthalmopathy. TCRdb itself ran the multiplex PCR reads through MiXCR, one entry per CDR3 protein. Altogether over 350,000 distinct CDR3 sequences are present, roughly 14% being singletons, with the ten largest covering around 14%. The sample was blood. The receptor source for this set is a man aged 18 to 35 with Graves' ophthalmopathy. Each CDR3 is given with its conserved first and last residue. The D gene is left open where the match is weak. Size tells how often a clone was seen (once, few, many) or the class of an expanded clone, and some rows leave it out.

CDR3: CAWSPTVSSEAFF; DNA: TGTGCCTGGAGTCCCACGGTCTCTTCTGAAGCTTTCTTT; D: .; size: many; J: TRBJ1-1; V: TRBV30
CDR3: CASSFIDRTGQETQYF; DNA: TGTGCCAGCAGCTTCATCGACAGGACTGGGCAAGAGACCCAGTACTTC; D: .; size: many; J: TRBJ2-5; V: TRBV7-8
CDR3: CASRSLSSGASTDTQYF; DNA: TGTGCCAGCAGGTCCCTTAGTAGCGGGGCTAGCACAGATACGCAGTATTTT; D: TRBD2; size: .; J: TRBJ2-3; V: TRBV7-9
CDR3: CASSDYLSGVEGEKLFF; DNA: TGTGCCAGCAGTGACTACCTAAGTGGGGTTGAGGGGGAAAAACTGTTTTTT; D: .; size: .; J: TRBJ1-4; V: TRBV25-1
CDR3: CASSLALFYGYTF; DNA: TGTGCCAGCAGTTTGGCTCTTTTCTATGGCTACACCTTC; D: .; size: many; J: TRBJ1-2; V: TRBV12-3/TRBV12-4
CDR3: CASSQTRGEETQYF; DNA: TGCGCCAGCAGCCAAACTCGGGGGGAAGAGACCCAGTACTTC; D: TRBD2; size: few; J: TRBJ2-5; V: TRBV3-1
CDR3: CASSLAWGSNTEAFF; DNA: TGTGCCAGCAGTTTAGCGTGGGGGTCGAACACTGAAGCTTTCTTT; D: .; size: .; J: TRBJ1-1; V: TRBV12-3/TRBV12-4
CDR3: CASSSGLAGVYEQYF; DNA: TGTGCCAGCAGCTCGGGACTAGCGGGAGTCTACGAGCAGTACTTC; D: TRBD2; size: many; J: TRBJ2-7; V: TRBV7-2
CDR3: CASSEGGGYGYTF; DNA: TGTGCCAGCAGTGAGGGGGGAGGGTATGGCTACACCTTC; D: .; size: many; J: TRBJ1-2; V: TRBV10-2
CDR3: CASRATGAGYNEQFF; DNA: TGTGCCAGCAGGGCGACAGGGGCGGGGTACAATGAGCAGTTCTTC; D: TRBD1; size: .; J: TRBJ2-1; V: TRBV9
CDR3: CASSPSRAPMNTEAFF; DNA: TGTGCCAGCAGCCCCTCTCGGGCCCCCATGAACACTGAAGCTTTCTTT; D: .; size: .; J: TRBJ1-1; V: TRBV3-1
CDR3: CASSPRGSLDYEQYF; DNA: TGTGCCAGCAGTCCCCGGGGCTCCTTGGACTACGAGCAGTACTTC; D: .; size: many; J: TRBJ2-7; V: TRBV6-2/TRBV6-3
CDR3: CATRGTSGGLNTGELFF; DNA: TGTGCCACCAGAGGGACTAGCGGGGGCCTCAACACCGGGGAGCTGTTTTTT; D: TRBD2; size: .; J: TRBJ2-2; V: TRBV24-1
CDR3: CASSPPDRMNTGELFF; DNA: TGTGCCAGCAGCCCCCCGGACAGGATGAACACCGGGGAGCTGTTTTTT; D: TRBD1; size: few; J: TRBJ2-2; V: TRBV13
CDR3: CASSNQGTEKLFF; DNA: TGTGCCAGCAGCAACCAGGGGACCGAAAAACTGTTTTTT; D: .; size: many; J: TRBJ1-4; V: TRBV3-1
CDR3: CASTLTGTYNEQFF; DNA: TGTGCCAGCACCCTAACAGGGACCTACAATGAGCAGTTCTTC; D: .; size: many; J: TRBJ2-1; V: TRBV5-6
CDR3: CASSQLGGAYGQYF; DNA: TGTGCCAGCAGCCAACTGGGGGGAGCCTACGGGCAGTACTTC; D: .; size: .; J: TRBJ2-7; V: TRBV3-1
CDR3: CAWTTGLVGTIYF; DNA: TGTGCCTGGACGACCGGACTCGTAGGCACCATATATTTT; D: .; size: few; J: TRBJ1-3; V: TRBV30
CDR3: CASSYSTGIIGYTF; DNA: TGTGCCAGCAGTTACTCCACAGGGATTATTGGCTACACCTTC; D: .; size: .; J: TRBJ1-2; V: TRBV6-6
CDR3: CASSQPDRGSTGSYDGELFF; DNA: TGTGCCAGCAGCCAACCAGACAGGGGGTCTACGGGATCCTACGATGGGGAGCTGTTTTTT; D: TRBD1; size: many; J: TRBJ2-2; V: TRBV11-2
CDR3: CASSLGRGGVSYEQYF; DNA: TGTGCCAGCAGCTTAGGTAGGGGCGGGGTATCCTACGAGCAGTACTTC; D: .; size: many; J: TRBJ2-7; V: TRBV7-9
CDR3: CASSPVGRNQPQHF; DNA: TGTGCCAGCAGCCCAGTAGGGCGGAATCAGCCCCAGCATTTT; D: .; size: many; J: TRBJ1-5; V: TRBV12-3/TRBV12-4
CDR3: CASSSGTGQMNTEAFF; DNA: TGTGCCAGCAGTTCCGGGACAGGGCAAATGAACACTGAAGCTTTCTTT; D: TRBD1; size: .; J: TRBJ1-1; V: TRBV11-2
CDR3: CSARDFPGQATSGKVDTQYF; DNA: TGCAGTGCTAGAGATTTTCCGGGACAGGCGACTAGCGGGAAGGTGGATACGCAGTATTTT; D: TRBD2; size: many; J: TRBJ2-3; V: TRBV20-1
CDR3: CASSKTLLGEKLFF; DNA: TGTGCCAGCAGCAAGACCTTACTAGGAGAAAAACTGTTTTTT; D: .; size: many; J: TRBJ1-4; V: TRBV7-9
CDR3: CASSTPGSPKPFF; DNA: TGCGCCAGCAGCACCCCGGGGTCTCCAAAACCGTTCTTC; D: .; size: many; J: TRBJ2-1; V: TRBV5-1